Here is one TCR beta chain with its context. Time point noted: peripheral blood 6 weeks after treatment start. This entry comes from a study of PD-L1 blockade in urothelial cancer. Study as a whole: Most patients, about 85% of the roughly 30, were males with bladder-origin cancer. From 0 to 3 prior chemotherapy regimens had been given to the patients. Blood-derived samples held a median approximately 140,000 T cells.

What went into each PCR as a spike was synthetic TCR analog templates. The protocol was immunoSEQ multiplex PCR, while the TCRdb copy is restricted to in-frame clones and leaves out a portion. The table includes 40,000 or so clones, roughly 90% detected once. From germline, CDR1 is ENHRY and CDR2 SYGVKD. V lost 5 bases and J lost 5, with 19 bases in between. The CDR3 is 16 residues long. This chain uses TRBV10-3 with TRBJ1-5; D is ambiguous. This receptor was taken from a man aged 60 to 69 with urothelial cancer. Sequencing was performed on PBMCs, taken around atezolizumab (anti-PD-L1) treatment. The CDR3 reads CAISRGPGSGDQPQHF. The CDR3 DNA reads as TGTGCCATCAGTCGAGGGCCCGGGAGCGGGGATCAGCCCCAGCATTTT.